These T cell receptor beta chains were read from a single sample in a study of T cell responses to AZD1222 COVID-19 vaccine. Clones were read by immunoSEQ multiplex PCR, and TCRdb kept only the in-frame ones, dropping some. The sample holds 70,000 to 95,000 clones, 90% seen once. The sample was peripheral blood, taken on day 0 of AZD1222 vaccination. These receptor sequences come from an adult in good health. Each CDR3 is given with its conserved first and last residue. D genes are given only for firm matches. Only part of the rows carry a size: once, few, many, or a class if the clone is expanded.

CDR3	DNA	V	D	size	J
CASSDPTYGQENTEAFF	TGTGCCAGCAGTGATCCGACTTACGGACAGGAGAACACTGAAGCTTTCTTT	TRBV25-1	TRBD1	NA	TRBJ1-1
CATAGQGANTEAFF	TGTGCCACAGCGGGCCAGGGGGCAAACACTGAAGCTTTCTTT	TRBV10-3	TRBD1	once	TRBJ1-1
CASSRDRAYEQYF	TGTGCCAGCAGCCGAGACAGGGCCTACGAGCAGTACTTC	TRBV7-8	TRBD1	once	TRBJ2-7
CASSRIGQRNTEAFF	TGTGCCAGCAGCCGGATCGGACAGAGGAACACTGAAGCTTTCTTT	TRBV7-9	NA	NA	TRBJ1-1
CASRDPAQAFF	TGTGCCAGCAGAGACCCGGCTCAAGCTTTCTTT	TRBV28	NA	NA	TRBJ1-1
CASSESTQKDYGYTF	TGTGCCAGCAGTGAATCCACCCAGAAGGACTATGGCTACACCTTC	TRBV2	NA	NA	TRBJ1-2
CASSGTGGGNEQFF	TGTGCCAGCAGTGGTACAGGGGGCGGCAATGAGCAGTTCTTC	TRBV25-1	TRBD1	NA	TRBJ2-1
CASSLWRRAGETQYF	TGTGCCAGCAGCTTATGGCGGCGGGCCGGAGAGACCCAGTACTTC	TRBV7-2	NA	NA	TRBJ2-5
CASSKAGDRGKYEQYF	TGTGCCAGCAGCAAAGCGGGGGACAGGGGCAAATACGAGCAGTACTTC	TRBV21-1	NA	NA	TRBJ2-7
CASSERSRVDEKLFF	TGTGCCAGCAGTGAAAGGTCCAGGGTGGATGAAAAACTGTTTTTT	TRBV6-1	NA	once	TRBJ1-4
CQGLAESYEQYF	TGTCAGGGTCTAGCGGAGTCCTACGAGCAGTACTTC	TRBV21-1	NA	NA	TRBJ2-7
CAISGGSGGLEQFF	TGTGCCATCAGTGGAGGTAGCGGGGGGCTTGAGCAGTTCTTC	TRBV10-3	TRBD2	NA	TRBJ2-1
CASSLGELSTEAFF	TGCGCCAGCAGCTTGGGGGAACTTAGCACTGAAGCTTTCTTT	TRBV5-1	NA	NA	TRBJ1-1
CASSPGQGKGKLFF	TGCGCCAGCAGCCCGGGACAGGGAAAAGGAAAACTGTTTTTT	TRBV5-1	TRBD1	NA	TRBJ1-4
CASSDLGGTEAFF	TGTGCCAGCAGCGACCTCGGGGGTACTGAAGCTTTCTTT	TRBV7-9	NA	NA	TRBJ1-1
CASSLGAEQYF	TGTGCCAGCAGCTTAGGGGCCGAGCAGTACTTC	TRBV7-2	NA	NA	TRBJ2-7
CASSLKGGTGELFF	TGTGCCAGCAGCTTAAAGGGGGGAACCGGGGAGCTGTTTTTT	TRBV11-3	NA	NA	TRBJ2-2
CASSLDRDSPLHF	TGTGCCAGCAGCTTAGACAGGGACTCACCCCTCCACTTT	TRBV7-2	NA	few	TRBJ1-6
CASSRISQPQHF	TGTGCCAGCAGCCGCATTAGTCAGCCCCAGCATTTT	TRBV5-8	NA	NA	TRBJ1-5
CASSLGVRTTPDGYTF	TGCGCCAGCAGCTTGGGGGTCAGAACAACCCCGGACGGCTACACCTTC	TRBV5-1	NA	NA	TRBJ1-2
CASSLRGVGNTIYF	TGCGCCAGCAGCCTACGAGGAGTTGGAAACACCATATATTTT	TRBV5-1	NA	NA	TRBJ1-3
CASSEFGSYEAFF	TGTGCCAGCAGTGAATTCGGCAGCTATGAAGCTTTCTTT	TRBV6-1	NA	NA	TRBJ1-1
CASSLDSGNTIYF	TGCGCCAGCAGCTTGGACTCTGGAAACACCATATATTTT	TRBV5-1	NA	NA	TRBJ1-3
CASSREGLDTEAFF	TGTGCCAGCAGCCGCGAGGGGTTGGACACTGAAGCTTTCTTT	TRBV6-5	NA	NA	TRBJ1-1
CSVGSGGGRAFF	TGCAGCGTCGGTTCAGGGGGAGGCAGAGCTTTCTTT	TRBV29-1	TRBD1	NA	TRBJ1-1
CASSPDPTGTEAFF	TGTGCCAGCAGCCCCGACCCGACAGGGACTGAAGCTTTCTTT	TRBV11-2	TRBD1	NA	TRBJ1-1
CASSSRQFNTIYF	TGTGCCAGCAGCTCCCGACAGTTTAACACCATATATTTT	TRBV9	NA	once	TRBJ1-3
CASSFGAGGYTF	TGTGCCAGCAGCTTTGGGGCGGGTGGCTACACCTTC	TRBV7-9	NA	NA	TRBJ1-2
CAWSPGQDFQETQYF	TGTGCCTGGAGTCCGGGACAGGATTTCCAAGAGACCCAGTACTTC	TRBV30	TRBD1	NA	TRBJ2-5
CASSLEGLLVAFF	TGTGCCAGCAGTTTAGAAGGATTATTGGTAGCTTTCTTT	TRBV12-3/TRBV12-4	NA	NA	TRBJ1-1
CASSQTWDVSYEQYF	TGTGCCAGCAGCCAAACCTGGGACGTTTCCTACGAGCAGTACTTC	TRBV3-1/TRBV3-2	NA	NA	TRBJ2-7
CASSLFEENEQYF	TGTGCCAGCAGTTTATTCGAGGAAAACGAGCAGTACTTC	TRBV12-3/TRBV12-4	NA	NA	TRBJ2-7
CASSLVGYRNSPLHF	TGTGCCAGCAGCTTGGTTGGGTATAGGAATTCACCCCTCCACTTT	TRBV5-4	NA	NA	TRBJ1-6
CASSRRDRPYEQYF	TGTGCCAGCAGCCGCCGGGACAGGCCCTACGAGCAGTACTTC	TRBV5-4	TRBD1	NA	TRBJ2-7
CASSLPAGQGYNEQFF	TGTGCCAGTAGCCTACCCGCGGGACAGGGGTACAATGAGCAGTTCTTC	TRBV19	TRBD1	once	TRBJ2-1
CASSYLLAGPGYTF	TGTGCCAGCAGTTACCTTCTGGCCGGTCCAGGGTACACCTTC	TRBV6-2/TRBV6-3	NA	NA	TRBJ1-2
CASSQDLRGISRSTF	TGTGCCAGCAGCCAAGATCTCAGGGGTATTTCCCGGAGCACCTTC	TRBV14	NA	NA	TRBJ1-2
CATSRTVQGFFGELFF	TGTGCCACCAGCAGAACTGTGCAGGGTTTTTTTGGTGAACTGTTTTTT	TRBV15	NA	NA	TRBJ1-4
CASSELAQETQYF	TGTGCCAGCAGTGAATTAGCCCAAGAGACCCAGTACTTC	TRBV2	NA	NA	TRBJ2-5
CATSEGPPQETQYF	TGTGCCACCAGTGAGGGACCCCCCCAAGAGACCCAGTACTTC	TRBV24-1	NA	NA	TRBJ2-5
CASSTGQRGIGNTIYF	TGTGCCAGTAGTACCGGACAGCGGGGAATTGGAAACACCATATATTTT	TRBV19	NA	NA	TRBJ1-3
CASSIYRETINQPQHF	TGTGCCAGCTCAATCTACAGGGAGACGATCAATCAGCCCCAGCATTTT	TRBV18	NA	NA	TRBJ1-5
CASSLGASGTYEQYF	TGTGCCAGCAGCTTAGGGGCTAGCGGTACCTACGAGCAGTACTTC	TRBV11-3	TRBD2	NA	TRBJ2-7
CASRQTGPGANVLTF	TGTGCCAGCAGGCAGACAGGGCCCGGGGCCAACGTCCTGACTTTC	TRBV5-4	TRBD1	NA	TRBJ2-6
CASSQVQGANNSPLHF	TGTGCCAGCAGCCAAGTGCAAGGGGCGAATAATTCACCCCTCCACTTT	TRBV4-2	NA	NA	TRBJ1-6
CASSRDREGEKLFF	TGTGCCAGTAGCCGGGACAGGGAGGGTGAAAAACTGTTTTTT	TRBV19	TRBD1	NA	TRBJ1-4
CASSLDRLYGYTF	TGTGCCAGCAGCTTGGACAGGCTCTATGGCTACACCTTC	TRBV5-6	NA	NA	TRBJ1-2
CASSLRRGGEQYF	TGTGCCAGCAGTTTGAGAAGGGGTGGCGAGCAGTACTTC	TRBV12-3/TRBV12-4	NA	NA	TRBJ2-7
CASSQSPGTGFHEQYF	TGTGCCAGCAGCCAAAGTCCCGGGACAGGGTTCCACGAGCAGTACTTC	TRBV6-2/TRBV6-3	TRBD1	NA	TRBJ2-7
CASSFEVSYNEQFF	TGTGCCAGCAGCTTCGAGGTTTCCTACAATGAGCAGTTCTTC	TRBV7-2	NA	NA	TRBJ2-1
CASSLGTAYGYTF	TGTGCCAGCAGCTTAGGGACGGCTTATGGCTACACCTTC	TRBV7-9	NA	NA	TRBJ1-2
CASSQPTGGRNTIYF	TGTGCCAGCAGCCAACCGACAGGGGGTAGGAACACCATATATTTT	TRBV7-8	TRBD1	NA	TRBJ1-3
CASSHQTGFDQPQHF	TGCGCCAGCAGCCACCAGACAGGGTTTGATCAGCCCCAGCATTTT	TRBV4-1	TRBD1	NA	TRBJ1-5
CASSSGTLGSSYNEQFF	TGTGCCAGCAGCTCTGGTACCCTAGGAAGCTCCTACAATGAGCAGTTCTTC	TRBV7-9	NA	NA	TRBJ2-1
CASSRDKPAPKNTEAFF	TGTGCCAGCAGCCGGGACAAACCTGCCCCCAAGAACACTGAAGCTTTCTTT	TRBV7-8	NA	NA	TRBJ1-1
CASSPLSSAPGYTF	TGTGCCAGCAGCCCGCTATCCAGTGCCCCTGGCTACACCTTC	TRBV11-3	NA	NA	TRBJ1-2